The text below deals with one T cell receptor (beta chain). Its antigen is as yet unknown. This entry comes from a study of PD-L1 blockade in urothelial cancer. General study findings and limits: Clonality of blood TCR below the median before treatment predicted better survival.

The V gene's germline CDR1 is MNHNS and CDR2 SASEGT. The V and J ends lost 8 bases and 4 bases respectively, with 20 bases between them. The CDR3 extends over 15 amino acids. Measured with immunoSEQ multiplex PCR; TCRdb has only the in-frame clones, and not every one. The sample carries over 45,000 clones, about 86% recorded once. This chain connects TRBV6-1 to TRBJ2-5, with TRBD1 as a possible D gene (6 bases). The specimen was PBMCs, collected around atezolizumab (anti-PD-L1) treatment. The TCR sequence derives from a man between 45 and 60 years old with urothelial cancer. CDR3 sequence (DNA): TGTGCCAGCGGGAAGCACTACAGGGAAATAGAGACCCAGTACTTC. Residues: CASGKHYREIETQYF.